Listed below are T cell receptor beta chains from one sample, sequenced in a study of neurological immune-mediated disorders. MiXCR, run by TCRdb on the 5' RACE reads, gives a single entry per CDR3 protein. The table shows roughly 62,000 distinct CDR3 sequences, with 3.5% to 4.5% occurring only once. Specimen: PBMCs. Receptor source: a woman aged 45-60 years with multiple sclerosis. Each CDR3 is given with its conserved first and last residue. Each record gives: J gene, clone size, V gene, D gene, CDR3 DNA, CDR3 protein. A D gene is named only where the DNA matches it firmly. Not all rows give a size; the values are once, few, many and, for expanded clones, a class.

j_gene: TRBJ1-1; abundance: -; v_gene: TRBV11-2; d_gene: TRBD1; CDR3nt: TGTGCCAGCAGCTTAGGAGGGACAGGAGCTGAAGCTTTCTTT; CDR3aa: CASSLGGTGAEAFF
j_gene: TRBJ2-2; abundance: many; v_gene: TRBV7-2; d_gene: -; CDR3nt: TGTGCCAGCAGCAGCTACAGCACCGGGGAGCTGTTTTTT; CDR3aa: CASSSYSTGELFF
j_gene: TRBJ2-2; abundance: many; v_gene: TRBV28; d_gene: -; CDR3nt: TGTGCCAGCGCTTCGGGTAGCGGCCTTAACACCGGGGAGCTGTTTTTT; CDR3aa: CASASGSGLNTGELFF
j_gene: TRBJ2-7; abundance: many; v_gene: TRBV4-2; d_gene: -; CDR3nt: TGTGCCAGCAGCCAAGAGGGCTTAGGAGCGGAAATTGGCGAGCAGTACTTC; CDR3aa: CASSQEGLGAEIGEQYF
j_gene: TRBJ1-2; abundance: many; v_gene: TRBV29-1; d_gene: TRBD1; CDR3nt: TGCAGCGTTGAAGATCTGAGTTGGACAGGGAGTGGCTACACCTTC; CDR3aa: CSVEDLSWTGSGYTF
j_gene: TRBJ2-1; abundance: few; v_gene: TRBV4-3; d_gene: TRBD2; CDR3nt: TGCGCCAGCAGCCACGGACTAGCGGGAGTTGATGAGCAGTTCTTC; CDR3aa: CASSHGLAGVDEQFF
j_gene: TRBJ2-3; abundance: many; v_gene: TRBV24-1; d_gene: TRBD1; CDR3nt: TGTGCCACCAGTGATTTAGACAGGGACACAGATACGCAGTATTTT; CDR3aa: CATSDLDRDTDTQYF
j_gene: TRBJ2-6; abundance: many; v_gene: TRBV5-4; d_gene: -; CDR3nt: TGTGCCAGCAGCTTGGACTCTGGGGCCAACGTCCTGACTTTC; CDR3aa: CASSLDSGANVLTF
j_gene: TRBJ2-1; abundance: many; v_gene: TRBV4-2; d_gene: TRBD2; CDR3nt: TGTGCCAGCAGCCATCTCCGGATTAGCGGGTACAATGAGCAGTTCTTC; CDR3aa: CASSHLRISGYNEQFF
j_gene: TRBJ2-3; abundance: many; v_gene: TRBV7-3; d_gene: TRBD2; CDR3nt: TGTGCCAGCAGCGCCTGGACTAGCGGGAGGGGAGATACGCAGTATTTT; CDR3aa: CASSAWTSGRGDTQYF
j_gene: TRBJ2-7; abundance: few; v_gene: TRBV7-2; d_gene: TRBD2; CDR3nt: TGTGCCAGCGGGCGGGAGGCCTCCCGGGAGCAGTACTTC; CDR3aa: CASGREASREQYF
j_gene: TRBJ1-5; abundance: few; v_gene: TRBV12-3/TRBV12-4; d_gene: -; CDR3nt: TGTGCCAGCAGTTTCCGGGGGCTCGGCAATCAGCCCCAGAATTTT; CDR3aa: CASSFRGLGNQPQNF
j_gene: TRBJ2-7; abundance: many; v_gene: TRBV12-3/TRBV12-4; d_gene: -; CDR3nt: TGTGCCAGCACGGGAGACGGACCATTAGGATTGGGGCAGTACTTC; CDR3aa: CASTGDGPLGLGQYF
j_gene: TRBJ1-1; abundance: many; v_gene: TRBV6-1; d_gene: -; CDR3nt: TGTGCCAGCAGTGAAGCGACAGGTCTAGCTTTCTTT; CDR3aa: CASSEATGLAFF
j_gene: TRBJ1-1; abundance: many; v_gene: TRBV12-3/TRBV12-4; d_gene: -; CDR3nt: TGTGCCAGCAGGCGGGGGGGGACTGAAGCTTTCTTT; CDR3aa: CASRRGGTEAFF
j_gene: TRBJ2-7; abundance: many; v_gene: TRBV3-1; d_gene: TRBD1; CDR3nt: TGTGCCAGCAGCCTTCGGGGACAGGGGATGACCTACGAGCAGTACTTC; CDR3aa: CASSLRGQGMTYEQYF
j_gene: TRBJ2-2; abundance: many; v_gene: TRBV12-3/TRBV12-4; d_gene: TRBD1; CDR3nt: TGTGCCAGCAGCGGAACAGGGGGCGCGGATCGCACCGGGGAGCTGTTTTTT; CDR3aa: CASSGTGGADRTGELFF
j_gene: TRBJ2-3; abundance: many; v_gene: TRBV9; d_gene: TRBD2; CDR3nt: TGTGCCAGCAGCAGAGGGGAGACTAGCGGCACAGATACGCAGTATTTT; CDR3aa: CASSRGETSGTDTQYF
j_gene: TRBJ2-1; abundance: many; v_gene: TRBV3-1; d_gene: TRBD2; CDR3nt: TGTGCCAGCAGCCAACCTAGCGGGATTTACAATGAGCAGTTCTTC; CDR3aa: CASSQPSGIYNEQFF
j_gene: TRBJ2-3; abundance: few; v_gene: TRBV6-5; d_gene: -; CDR3nt: TGTGCCAGCAGTTACACCGGAGATACGCAGTATTTT; CDR3aa: CASSYTGDTQYF
j_gene: TRBJ1-1; abundance: many; v_gene: TRBV5-1; d_gene: -; CDR3nt: TGCGCCAGCAGCTTGGAACAGAACACTGAAGCTTTCTTT; CDR3aa: CASSLEQNTEAFF
j_gene: TRBJ1-1; abundance: -; v_gene: TRBV20-1; d_gene: -; CDR3nt: TGCAGTGCTAGGAAGTTCACTGACCTGAACACTGAAGCTTTCTTT; CDR3aa: CSARKFTDLNTEAFF
j_gene: TRBJ2-4; abundance: many; v_gene: TRBV12-3/TRBV12-4; d_gene: TRBD2; CDR3nt: TGTGCCAGCAGTCGGACTAGCGGGACAGGGTCAAAAAACATTCAGTACTTC; CDR3aa: CASSRTSGTGSKNIQYF
j_gene: TRBJ2-2; abundance: -; v_gene: TRBV6-2/TRBV6-3; d_gene: TRBD1; CDR3nt: TGTGCCAGCAGGGACAGGGGAGACACCGGGGAGCTGTTTTTT; CDR3aa: CASRDRGDTGELFF